Each of the 23 T cell receptor beta chains below was sequenced from the same sample in a study of T cell changes during pregnancy in multiple sclerosis. Assay: immunoSEQ multiplex PCR; the TCRdb copy retains only in-frame clones and omits some. The sample shows about 110,000 clones, roughly 92% of them seen only once. The source material was peripheral blood, sampled after pregnancy. These receptor sequences come from a female donor with multiple sclerosis, enrolled in a pregnancy study.

This clone came up a few times. This chain links TRBV14 with TRBJ1-4; TRBD1 might be the D (5 bases). Trimming stripped 1 base from V and 6 bases from J, with 15 bases between. This CDR3 contains 16 residues. Germline V gives CDR1 SGHDN, CDR2 FVKESK. The CDR3: CASSQGGRAPYEKLFF. The CDR3 DNA is TGTGCCAGCAGCCAAGGAGGCAGGGCTCCGTATGAAAAACTGTTTTTT.

A few counts support this clone. The V call is TRBV28, the J call TRBJ1-1; D perhaps matches TRBD1 (5 bases). With 3 bases removed from V and 4 bases from J, the gap between germline ends came to 9 bases. CDR3 length: 13 residues. The germline V gene has CDR1 MDHEN and CDR2 SYDVKM. The CDR3 is CASSFLGGTEAFF. The CDR3 DNA sequence: TGTGCCAGCAGTTTTTTGGGGGGCACTGAAGCTTTCTTT.

This rearrangement joins TRBV6-5 to TRBJ2-1; 10 positions agree with TRBD2. Germline V lookup: CDR1 MNHEY, CDR2 SVGAGI. V gave up 6 bases and J gave up 8 bases; unmatched junction bases: 7. The CDR3 consists of 14 residues. CDR3 DNA: TGTGCCAGCAGCTCTAGCGGGAGCGGGCATGAGCAGTTCTTC. This gives the protein CASSSSGSGHEQFF.

This chain links TRBV7-2 with TRBJ1-2; D unclear. Germline V gene data show CDR1 as SGHTA and CDR2 as FQGNSA. The V end was cut by 0 bases, the J end by 8 bases, with 7 bases between. This CDR3 comprises 12 residues. The CDR3 region is CASSLAGQGYTF. The CDR3 coding sequence is TGTGCCAGCAGCTTAGCGGGCCAGGGCTACACCTTC.

This chain joins TRBV9 and TRBJ2-7, with 7 bases aligning to TRBD2. Germline-derived CDR1 and CDR2 are SGDLS and YYNGEE. The CDR3 loop spans 14 amino acids. The V and J ends lost 4 bases and 4 bases, in that order; junction bases with no gene match: 8. In DNA, the CDR3 is TGTGCCAGCAGCAGCGGCGGGAGTAAATACGAGCAGTACTTC. It yields the protein CASSSGGSKYEQYF.

The chain combines TRBV6-5 with TRBJ2-7, with D unclear. The CDR3 loop spans 11 amino acids. The V gene lost 6 bases and the J gene lost 7 bases, with 10 bases spanning the gap. Per the germline V gene, CDR1 is MNHEY and CDR2 is SVGAGI. The CDR3 here is CASRRSGEQYF. The CDR3 bases are TGTGCCAGCAGGAGGTCGGGTGAGCAGTACTTC.

The rearrangement joins TRBV5-5 to TRBJ2-7; TRBD2 aligns across 11 bases. Unmatched junction bases numbered 3, after V lost 1 base and J lost 0 bases. The CDR3 loop spans 16 amino acids. Germline CDR1 SGHKS, CDR2 YYEKEE (reference sequence). The CDR3 nucleotides read TGTGCCAGCAGCTTGATCGGGACTAGCGGCTCCTACGAGCAGTACTTC. Residues: CASSLIGTSGSYEQYF.

The genes are TRBV5-8 and TRBJ1-5, with D perhaps TRBD1 (6 bases). Per the germline V gene, CDR1 is SGHTS and CDR2 is YDEGEE. The CDR3 consists of 17 residues. Trimming took off 2 bases at V and 0 bases at J, with 15 bases between the two ends. The CDR3 reads CASSLVDSWYSNQPQHF. The DNA of the CDR3 is TGTGCCAGCAGCTTAGTGGACAGCTGGTATAGCAATCAGCCCCAGCATTTT.

V usage is TRBV5-6 and J usage is TRBJ2-1; tentatively, D is TRBD2 (6 bases). Trimming took off 0 bases at V and 5 bases at J, with 15 bases between the two ends. This CDR3 region has 16 residues. CDR1 is SGHDT, CDR2 YYEEEE, per germline. As DNA, the CDR3 is TGTGCCAGCAGCTTGGGAGTCCAGCGGGCCAACAATGAGCAGTTCTTC. Its translation: CASSLGVQRANNEQFF. Using reference TRBV5-6 and TRBJ2-1 for the parts outside the CDR3, the full variable domain is DAGVTQSPTHLIKTRGQQVTLRCSPKSGHDTVSWYQQALGQGPQFIFQYYEEEERQRGNFPDRFSGHQFPNYSSELNVNALLLGDSALYLCASSLGVQRANNEQFFGPGTRLTVL.

V and J are TRBV2 and TRBJ1-3, with 9 positions matching TRBD1. Losses at the gene ends were 7 bases for V and 2 bases for J; bases not matched to a gene: 9. From germline, CDR1 is SNHLY and CDR2 FYNNEI. The CDR3 runs to 16 residues. CDR3 sequence reads: CASIQGARWAGNTIYF. The CDR3 DNA reads as TGTGCCAGCATACAGGGGGCCCGTTGGGCTGGAAACACCATATATTTT.

This clone was observed a single time. The chain uses TRBV18 and TRBJ1-4; D may be TRBD1 (5 bases). This CDR3 spans 16 amino acids. CDR1 and CDR2 (germline): KGHSH, LQKENI. The V gene lost 3 bases and the J gene lost 0 bases, with 11 bases spanning the gap. DNA for the CDR3: TGTGCCAGCTCACCCCAGGGAATTGCAACTAATGAAAAACTGTTTTTT. This translates into CASSPQGIATNEKLFF.

The chain employs TRBV28 and TRBJ1-2; D might be TRBD1 (5 bases). Per germline, CDR1 MDHEN and CDR2 SYDVKM. V gave up 7 bases and J gave up 0 bases, with 9 bases separating them. This CDR3 region has 13 residues. This chain's CDR3 is CASNRLPNYGYTF. In nucleotides, the CDR3 is TGTGCCAGCAACAGGTTGCCTAACTATGGCTACACCTTC.

This chain uses TRBV6-1 with TRBJ1-1, with D hard to call. V dropped 2 bases and J dropped 5 bases, with 12 bases sitting between them. Germline CDR1 reads MNHNS; CDR2 reads SASEGT. The CDR3 is 14 amino acids. The CDR3 nucleotides are TGTGCCAGCAGTGAATTAGGAGATGGGACTGAAGCTTTCTTT. Amino acid sequence: CASSELGDGTEAFF.

The chain couples TRBV5-1 to TRBJ2-3; 8 nucleotides match TRBD2. Per the germline V gene, CDR1 is SGHRS and CDR2 is YFSETQ. V lost 0 bases and J lost 5; bases outside the gene matches: 5. This CDR3 contains 15 residues. The CDR3 loop reads CASSLAGGPGDTQYF. The DNA for the CDR3 is TGCGCCAGCAGCTTGGCGGGAGGGCCCGGAGATACGCAGTATTTT.

In its sample, this clone was seen once. Written as DNA, the CDR3 is TGTGCCAGCAGCGTAGACAGGAACTCCTACGAGCAGTACTTC. This gives the protein CASSVDRNSYEQYF. The chain recombines TRBV9 with TRBJ2-7; D perhaps matches TRBD1 (5 bases). The V and J ends lost 0 bases and 0 bases respectively, with 7 bases between them. The CDR3 is 14 amino acids. The V gene's germline CDR1 is SGDLS and CDR2 YYNGEE.

The chain couples TRBV5-1 to TRBJ2-2; 8 bases line up with TRBD2. The CDR3 is 16 residues long. Germline trimming cut 4 bases from V and 0 bases from J; bases unmatched to any gene: 5. Germline CDR1 and CDR2: SGHRS and YFSETQ. Written as DNA, the CDR3 is TGCGCCAGCAGCCCGACTAGCGTCGCGAACACCGGGGAGCTGTTTTTT. This translates into CASSPTSVANTGELFF.

The V call is TRBV6-6, the J call TRBJ1-1; D call uncertain. The CDR3 extends over 13 amino acids. Germline V gene data show CDR1 as MNHNY and CDR2 as SVGAGI (reference sequence). Trimming shortened V by 5 bases and J by 6 bases, and 13 bases separated the two germline ends. The CDR3 DNA follows: TGTGCCAGCAGTCGGGATCTTTGGGCTGAAGCTTTCTTT. Protein sequence: CASSRDLWAEAFF.

The chain carries TRBV5-1 and TRBJ1-2; 12 bases agree with TRBD1. V trimming: 0 bases; J trimming: 2 bases; junction bases outside the gene matches: 5. CDR1 SGHRS and CDR2 YFSETQ come from the germline V gene. The CDR3 is 17 amino acids. CDR3 sequence reads: CASSLGGQGAENYGYTF. The CDR3 nucleotides are TGCGCCAGCAGCTTGGGGGGACAGGGGGCTGAGAACTATGGCTACACCTTC.

The rearrangement joins TRBV12-5 to TRBJ1-3, with a weak D call TRBD1 (5 bases). This CDR3 has 17 residues. Germline values: CDR1 LGHNT, CDR2 FRNRAP. V was cut by 4 bases and J by 7 bases, with 23 bases left in between. CDR3 protein: CASGWGGLQGEENTIYF. The CDR3, as DNA: TGTGCTAGTGGTTGGGGTGGCCTCCAAGGGGAAGAGAACACCATATATTTT.

The chain uses TRBV29-1 and TRBJ1-1, with a possible D match to TRBD1 (6 bases). Germline assignment: CDR1 SQVTM and CDR2 ANQGSEA. V was pared by 4 bases and J by 4 bases, with 19 bases between. This CDR3 has 15 amino acids. CDR3: CSVVGKRIGGTEAFF. The CDR3, as DNA: TGCAGCGTTGTTGGAAAACGCATAGGGGGCACTGAAGCTTTCTTT.

This rearrangement joins TRBV9 to TRBJ1-2; 9 bases are shared with TRBD1. Trimming removed 3 bases from V and 5 bases from J; junction bases left unmatched: 8. Germline V gene lookup returns CDR1 SGDLS and CDR2 YYNGEE. This CDR3 contains 15 residues. Written as DNA, the CDR3 is TGTGCCAGCAGCGGCCATCCAGGGACAGGGTATGGCTACACCTTC. Amino acid sequence: CASSGHPGTGYGYTF.

The rearrangement links TRBV19 to TRBJ1-3, with unresolved D. Trimming stripped 5 bases from V and 8 bases from J, with 10 bases between. This CDR3 has 12 amino acids. CDR1 LNHDA and CDR2 SQIVND come from the germline V gene (reference sequence). CDR3 bases: TGTGCCAGTAGTGTGGACGGGGACACCATATATTTT. This sequence encodes CASSVDGDTIYF. Full variable domain (rest looked up from reference TRBV19 and TRBJ1-3): DGGITQSPKYLFRKEGQNVTLSCEQNLNHDAMYWYRQDPGQGLRLIYYSQIVNDFQKGDIAEGYSVSREKKESFPLTVTSAQKNPTAFYLCASSVDGDTIYFGEGSWLTVV.

The chain links TRBV7-6 to TRBJ2-2; no reliable D call. CDR3 size: 14 residues. V lost 5 bases and J 6 bases, leaving 13 bases between the germline ends. Germline lookup yields CDR1 SGHVS and CDR2 FNYEAQ. CDR3 sequence: CASSPSHFAGELFF. CDR3 nucleotide sequence: TGTGCCAGCAGCCCCTCCCACTTCGCCGGGGAGCTGTTTTTT.